The sequence of this TCR beta chain was determined in a study of blood T cell repertoires in COVID-19. Sequencing was performed with immunoSEQ multiplex PCR; in TCRdb, only in-frame clones are kept and a portion is missing. Here the sample spans roughly 350,000 clones, about 85% being singletons. Per the germline V gene, CDR1 is MNHEY and CDR2 is SVGEGT. V lost 0 bases, J lost 15 bases, and 15 bases lay in between. The CDR3 consists of 13 residues. This chain uses TRBV6-2 or TRBV6-3 with TRBJ2-1; the D is unclear. This clonotype was sampled from a young woman with acute or convalescent COVID-19. The material sequenced was peripheral blood. CDR3: CASSYSTPPSLFF. CDR3 sequence (DNA): TGTGCCAGCAGTTACTCTACTCCGCCATCGCTGTTCTTC.